This TCR beta chain came from a study of cytomegalovirus exposure and HLA in healthy donors (dated by TCRdb to 2015 to 2018). For the study in its entirety: In an earlier analysis of approximately 500 of the donors, 276 Gb of sequence data and 90 million to 120 million unique TCR beta sequences from roughly 190 million T cells were reported. Among the roughly 400 genotyped donors, more than 70% belonged to the genetic ancestry cluster associated with self-reported Caucasian donors. Both class I and class II loci were covered by HLA typing, at four-digit resolution. Among roughly 370 genotyped donors of the cohort, an average of 235,054 unique TCR beta nucleotide sequences were sequenced per donor, about a sixth of them non-productive. A later genetic analysis took genome-wide SNP genotypes for about three fifths of the 666 donors and used that subset as a discovery cohort. The study was designed to test whether signatures of past pathogen exposure could be identified by cataloging public T cell receptors. Rather than drawing on any new phenotypic data, the later analysis identified candidate immune exposures from TCR beta sequences and the way those sequences occurred across donors. The number of donors typed differed by locus, with 629-630 for A, B, C, DRB1 and DQB1, 522 for DQA1, some 570 for DPA1, and some 440 for DPB1. About five DR-DQ haplotypes were handled as single units for association and clustering, since linkage in the cohort was strong. The study combined high-throughput TCR immunosequencing, statistical association of individual TCRs with disease status, and machine learning to predict cytomegalovirus infection status. An earlier analysis of around 580 of the donors used high-throughput TCR beta sequencing to judge whether each TCR beta V gene segment behaved as functional or pseudogenic. Alongside the repertoire data, information on donor age, sex, ethnicity and CMV serostatus was compiled. Every repertoire in the discovery cohort had been generated on one and the same sequencing platform. A separate validation cohort of more than 100 different subjects was used in addition to the roughly 700-subject first cohort. Using immunosequencing, the study profiled T cell repertoires from 500 to 800 subjects and related those repertoires to cytomegalovirus serostatus. An early release covering over 500 HLA-typed donors comprised 250 to 350 gigabases of sequencing data and 65 million to 100 million unique TCR sequences. In a later analysis, previously published TCR beta repertoires from more than 500 donors were re-analyzed and high-resolution HLA genotyping was added so that TCR occurrence patterns could be studied.

In total, 666 healthy bone marrow donors made up the cohort. At the time of sampling, all cohort members were nominally healthy, though unrecorded immune exposures were likely present. The donor tested CMV seronegative and was one of the 352 seronegative cohort members. A peripheral blood sample was collected from each donor, and TCR beta sequencing was performed on peripheral blood mononuclear cells. The Qiagen DNeasy Blood Extraction Kit was used to extract genomic DNA from the blood cell samples. Its CDR3 holds 15 amino acids, cysteine through phenylalanine. Only the CDR3 part of the read is kept: 45 bases, read in frame from the first base. Sequences MNHNS (CDR1) and SASEGT (CDR2) are obtained from the germline V gene. V is cut back by 4 bases and J by 3 bases, with 6 bases in the junction unmatched. On this clone itself: The antigen it binds to is not known. Nothing much larger sits one base from this clone, and base qualities are not available.

General conclusions and limits of the study: A group of highly shared sequence variants was considered likely to be a technical artifact of the sequencing pipeline. An association between a missense DCLRE1C variant and V-gene and J-gene trimming of TCR beta chains was found in a later genetic analysis and replicated in an independent cohort. Because counts were too low, about 18 rarely observed V segments, including chromosome 9 orphons, were excluded from the earlier analysis of 587 of the donors. The study gave a list of roughly 150 TCR beta chains associated with cytomegalovirus. The classifier was reported to diagnose cytomegalovirus status with high specificity and sensitivity in both the original cohort and the validation cohort. In a later analysis, several top co-occurrence clusters were reported to appear linked to parvovirus B19, influenza, CMV and Epstein-Barr virus. A few of the identified cytomegalovirus-associated TCR beta chains were confirmed in vitro to be specific for cytomegalovirus antigens. Assigning TCR associations to individual alleles was difficult when HLA alleles, especially DR and DQ, strongly co-occurred. Compared with the approximately 600-donor mean, donors in an Asian-associated ancestry cluster had fewer N-insertions in productive TCRs, according to a later genetic analysis. Compared with equally common non-associated chains, HLA-associated TCR beta chains in a later analysis were more clonally expanded and had lower generation probabilities. A further reported finding was that TCR beta sequences accurately predicted the HLA-A and HLA-B alleles for most subjects in the first cohort. The only immune exposure information available for the cohort was CMV serostatus. Because some donors lacked HLA typing at each locus, the association tests relied only on the typed subset. It was suggested by the authors that the approach could potentially be generalized to other disease states and immunological phenotypes. According to a later analysis, TCR association rates differed among HLA loci, with DRB1 alleles showing the most associated TCRs and HLA-C alleles showing the fewest. Because the 87-base-pair reads could not distinguish some IMGT-functional V segments, including TRBV6-2 and TRBV6-3, those segments were excluded. Roughly uniform sequencing depth across donors was assumed in presence/absence analyses, although this assumption may not hold. In this cohort, only TCR beta chains were sequenced, and detectable features were limited by the absence of alpha or paired-chain data. At a false discovery rate of 0.05, a later analysis linked some 18,000 TCR beta sequences to specific HLA alleles. Most TCR sequences were observed very rarely across donors, whereas some public TCRs were present in many individuals. In an earlier analysis of 500 to 650 of the donors, most TCR beta V segments appeared in productive rearrangements about 90% or about 30% of the time, broadly matching IMGT annotations. Linkage disequilibrium might explain the correlated functional status among segregating V segments, but an unknown experimental factor could not be excluded. Most CMV-associated TCR beta chains appeared to be HLA-restricted in a later analysis, and the HLA associations seemed to be driven largely by CMV exposure.

The protocol used for the library was the immunoSEQ multiplex PCR assay. For the multiplex PCR, a mixture combining 60 forward primers for TCR Vbeta segments and 13 reverse primers for TCR Jbeta segments was used. Amplification of the CDR3 region of rearranged TCR beta genes was performed with a multiplex PCR assay on genomic DNA. Amplified TCR beta libraries were sequenced as 87-base-pair reads on the Illumina HiSeq System. Per the source publication's procedure: Across the 500 to 700 repertoires, a later analysis counted about 81 million unique TCR beta chains, some 11 million of which were shared by at least two donors. A nearest-neighbor algorithm error-corrected the raw reads and collapsed the reads into unique sequences, merging closely related sequences to remove PCR and sequencing errors. To assign V, D and J gene segments, CDR3 sequences were aligned to IMGT reference sequences. For a sequence to be retained, a match of at least six nucleotides to both a V gene segment and a J gene segment was required. A rearrangement counted as productive if the CDR3 had no stop codons and remained in frame with V and J, and every other rearrangement counted as non-productive. CDR3 was defined by IMGT convention, running from the second conserved V-encoded cysteine to the conserved J-encoded phenylalanine. The earlier analysis of about 500 of the donors excluded sequences that lacked an unambiguous match to a single V gene segment. In an earlier analysis of some 590 of the donors, V segments were called functional above 56.7% productive rearrangements and were called segregating when the between-donor standard deviation exceeded 5%. A statistical classification framework was built for diagnosing cytomegalovirus status from the catalog of TCR beta chain sequences. A later analysis assigned V and J genes by comparing TCR nucleotide sequences with IMGT/GENE-DB human TR gene sequences. The TCRdist pipeline was used in a later analysis to assign CDR3 sequences and most-parsimonious VDJ recombination scenarios. A later analysis defined each TCR beta chain by its CDR3 amino acid sequence plus V-gene family, and excluded reads lacking a unique V-gene family. As a way to deal with suspected cross-contamination and a sequencing artifact, a later analysis dropped roughly 620 nucleotide sequences that were highly shared and had low generation probability. For each public chain, a later analysis derived a clonal expansion index from normalized ranks of inferred template counts within each repertoire. In a later analysis, generation probabilities were computed with a VDJ recombination model fitted to out-of-frame rearrangements, and the resulting probabilities were checked against IGoR. A later analysis scored TCR-TCR, TCR-HLA and TCR-CMV co-occurrence with hypergeometric tests, applying a repertoire-size bias correction to TCR pairs. False discovery rates were estimated in a later analysis by permuting HLA or CMV assignments 20 times. In a later analysis, co-occurring TCRs were grouped with DBSCAN, and TCRdist sequence similarity was added when clustering was performed within HLA-allele-positive subsets. Repertoires with fewer than 30,000 or more than 120,000 public chains, plus five repertoires with anomalous nucleotide sharing, were excluded from co-occurrence clustering. TCRdb re-hosts the immuneACCESS table, in-frame sequences only. Its copies lack some clones; in the studies checked, an unresolved V gene accounts for under half of them, and the cause for the rest is not known. Clone size and the V and J calls come from that table; the DNA yielded D and trimming. Within this sample are roughly 150,000 clones, with 85% of them counted one time only. The ten largest clones take up 1% of the sample.

The rearrangement joined TRBV6-1 to TRBJ2-1; 7 bases in between match TRBD1. The clonotype comes from a boy aged 2-9 years in good health and CMV-seronegative. Sequencing input: PBMCs. The CDR3 loop reads CASSAEGALYNEQFF. The sequenced DNA: TGTGCCAGCAGTGCCGAGGGGGCTCTCTACAATGAGCAGTTCTTC.